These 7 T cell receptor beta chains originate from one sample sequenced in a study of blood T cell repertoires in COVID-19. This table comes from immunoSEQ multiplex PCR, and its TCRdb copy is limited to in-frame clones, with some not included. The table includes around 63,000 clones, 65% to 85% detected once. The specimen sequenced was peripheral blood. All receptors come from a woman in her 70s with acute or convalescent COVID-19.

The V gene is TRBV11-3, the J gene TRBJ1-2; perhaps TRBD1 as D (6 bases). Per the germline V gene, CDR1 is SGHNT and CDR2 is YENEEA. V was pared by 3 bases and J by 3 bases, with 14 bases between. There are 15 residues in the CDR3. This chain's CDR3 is CASSFDLQGDYGYTF. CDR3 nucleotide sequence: TGTGCCAGCAGCTTTGATTTACAGGGAGACTATGGCTACACCTTC.

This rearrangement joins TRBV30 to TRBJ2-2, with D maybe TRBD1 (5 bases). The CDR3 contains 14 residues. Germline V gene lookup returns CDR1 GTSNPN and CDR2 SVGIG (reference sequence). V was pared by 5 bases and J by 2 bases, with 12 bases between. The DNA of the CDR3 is TGTGCCTGGTTGAAGGGGTCTAACACCGGGGAGCTGTTTTTT. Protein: CAWLKGSNTGELFF.

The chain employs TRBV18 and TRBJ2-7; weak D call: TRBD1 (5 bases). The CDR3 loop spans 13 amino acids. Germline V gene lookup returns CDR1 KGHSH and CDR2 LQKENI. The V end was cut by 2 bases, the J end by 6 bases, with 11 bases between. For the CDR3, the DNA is TGTGCCAGCTCACCAATAGGGGCCGGCGAGCAGTACTTC. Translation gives CASSPIGAGEQYF.

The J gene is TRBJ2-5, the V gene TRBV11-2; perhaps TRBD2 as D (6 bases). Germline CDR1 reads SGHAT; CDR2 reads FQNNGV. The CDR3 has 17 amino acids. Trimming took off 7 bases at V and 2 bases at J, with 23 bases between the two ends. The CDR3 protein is CASKRRGFRGGQETQYF. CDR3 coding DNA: TGTGCCAGCAAACGTAGAGGTTTTCGGGGAGGACAAGAGACCCAGTACTTC.

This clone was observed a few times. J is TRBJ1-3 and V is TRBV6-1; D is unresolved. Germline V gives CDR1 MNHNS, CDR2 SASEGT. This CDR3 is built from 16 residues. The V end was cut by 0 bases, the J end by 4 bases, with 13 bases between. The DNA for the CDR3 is TGTGCCAGCAGTGAAGCGCTTCGGGTAGCCGGAAACACCATATATTTT. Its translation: CASSEALRVAGNTIYF.

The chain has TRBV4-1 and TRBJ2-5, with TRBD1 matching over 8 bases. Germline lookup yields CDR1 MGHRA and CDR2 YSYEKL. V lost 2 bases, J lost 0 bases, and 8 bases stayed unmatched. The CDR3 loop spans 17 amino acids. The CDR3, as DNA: TGCGCCAGCAGCCAACTACCACAGGGGGGAAACCAAGAGACCCAGTACTTC. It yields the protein CASSQLPQGGNQETQYF.

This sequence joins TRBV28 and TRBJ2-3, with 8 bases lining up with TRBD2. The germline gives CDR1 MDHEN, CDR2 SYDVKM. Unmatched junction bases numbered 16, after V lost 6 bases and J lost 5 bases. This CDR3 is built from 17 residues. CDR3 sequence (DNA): TGTGCCAGCAGAACTCCGCGTGGTAGCGGGGCGGGAGATACGCAGTATTTT. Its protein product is CASRTPRGSGAGDTQYF. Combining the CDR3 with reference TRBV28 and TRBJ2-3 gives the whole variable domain DVKVTQSSRYLVKRTGEKVFLECVQDMDHENMFWYRQDPGLGLRLIYFSYDVKMKEKGDIPEGYSVSREKKERFSLILESASTNQTSMYLCASRTPRGSGAGDTQYFGPGTRLTVL.